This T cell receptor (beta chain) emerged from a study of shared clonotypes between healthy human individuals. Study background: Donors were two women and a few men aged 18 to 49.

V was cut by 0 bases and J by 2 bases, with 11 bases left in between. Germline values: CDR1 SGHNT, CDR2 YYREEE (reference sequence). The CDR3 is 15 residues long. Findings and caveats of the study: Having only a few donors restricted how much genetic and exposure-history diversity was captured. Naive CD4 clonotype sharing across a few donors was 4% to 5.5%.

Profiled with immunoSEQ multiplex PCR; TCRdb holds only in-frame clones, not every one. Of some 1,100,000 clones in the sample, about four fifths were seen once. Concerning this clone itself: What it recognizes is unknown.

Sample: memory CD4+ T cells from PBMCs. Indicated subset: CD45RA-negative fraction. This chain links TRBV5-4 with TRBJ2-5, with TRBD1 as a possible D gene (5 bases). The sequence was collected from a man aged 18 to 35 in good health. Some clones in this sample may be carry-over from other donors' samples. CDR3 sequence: CASSLGGGGQETQYF. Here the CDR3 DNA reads TGTGCCAGCAGCTTGGGGGGCGGCGGACAAGAGACCCAGTACTTC.